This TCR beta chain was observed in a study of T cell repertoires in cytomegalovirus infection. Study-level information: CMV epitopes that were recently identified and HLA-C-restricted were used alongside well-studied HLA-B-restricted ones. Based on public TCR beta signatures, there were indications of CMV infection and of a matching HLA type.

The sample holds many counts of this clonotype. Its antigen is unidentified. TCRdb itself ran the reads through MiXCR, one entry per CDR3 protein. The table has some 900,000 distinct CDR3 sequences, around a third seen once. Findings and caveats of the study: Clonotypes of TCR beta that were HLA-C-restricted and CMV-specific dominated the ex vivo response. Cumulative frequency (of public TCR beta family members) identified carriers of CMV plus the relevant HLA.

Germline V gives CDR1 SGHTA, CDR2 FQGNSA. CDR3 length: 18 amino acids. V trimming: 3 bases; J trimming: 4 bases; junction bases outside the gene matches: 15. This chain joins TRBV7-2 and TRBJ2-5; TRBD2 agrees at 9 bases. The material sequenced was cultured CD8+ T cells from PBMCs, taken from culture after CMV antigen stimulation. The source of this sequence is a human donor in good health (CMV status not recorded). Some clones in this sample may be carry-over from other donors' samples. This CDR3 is CASSFPAVGGGAAETQYF. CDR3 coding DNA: TGTGCCAGCAGCTTCCCCGCCGTGGGCGGGGGGGCCGCAGAGACCCAGTACTTC.